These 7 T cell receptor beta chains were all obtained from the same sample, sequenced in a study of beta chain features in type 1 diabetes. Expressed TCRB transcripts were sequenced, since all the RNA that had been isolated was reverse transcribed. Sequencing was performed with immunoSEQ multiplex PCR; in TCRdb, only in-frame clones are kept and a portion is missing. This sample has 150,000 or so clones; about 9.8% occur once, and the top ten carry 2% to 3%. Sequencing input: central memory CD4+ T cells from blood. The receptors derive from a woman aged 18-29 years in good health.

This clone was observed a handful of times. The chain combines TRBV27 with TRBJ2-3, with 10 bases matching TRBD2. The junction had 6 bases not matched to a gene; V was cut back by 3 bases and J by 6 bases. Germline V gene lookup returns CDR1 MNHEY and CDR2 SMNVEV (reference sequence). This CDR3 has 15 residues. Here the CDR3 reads CASSFGAGGPDTQYF. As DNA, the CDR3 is TGTGCCAGCAGTTTTGGAGCGGGGGGGCCGGATACGCAGTATTTT.

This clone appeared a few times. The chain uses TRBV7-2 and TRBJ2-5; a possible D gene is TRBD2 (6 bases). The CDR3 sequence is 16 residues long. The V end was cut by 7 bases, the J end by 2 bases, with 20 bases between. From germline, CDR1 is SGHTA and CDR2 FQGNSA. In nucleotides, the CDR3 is TGTGCCAGCATCCCCGTCCTAGCGAACGAGCAAGAGACCCAGTACTTC. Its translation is CASIPVLANEQETQYF. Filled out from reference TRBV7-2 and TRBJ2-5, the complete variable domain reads GAGVSQSPSNKVTEKGKDVELRCDPISGHTALYWYRQSLGQGLEFLIYFQGNSAPDKSGLPSDRFSAERTGGSVSTLTIQRTQQEDSAVYLCASIPVLANEQETQYFGPGTRLLVL.

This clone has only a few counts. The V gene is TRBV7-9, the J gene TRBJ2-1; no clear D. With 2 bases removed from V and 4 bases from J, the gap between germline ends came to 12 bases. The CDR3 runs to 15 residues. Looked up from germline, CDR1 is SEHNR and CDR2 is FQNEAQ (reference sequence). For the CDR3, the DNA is TGTGCCAGCAGCTTAATGAATAGCCGTTACAATGAGCAGTTCTTC. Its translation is CASSLMNSRYNEQFF.

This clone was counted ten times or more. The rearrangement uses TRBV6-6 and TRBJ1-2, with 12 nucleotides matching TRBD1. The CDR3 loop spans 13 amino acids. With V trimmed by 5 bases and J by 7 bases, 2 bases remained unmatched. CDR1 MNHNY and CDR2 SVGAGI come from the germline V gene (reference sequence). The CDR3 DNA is TGTGCCAGCAGTCTGGGACAGGGGGCTGGCTACACCTTC. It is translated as CASSLGQGAGYTF.

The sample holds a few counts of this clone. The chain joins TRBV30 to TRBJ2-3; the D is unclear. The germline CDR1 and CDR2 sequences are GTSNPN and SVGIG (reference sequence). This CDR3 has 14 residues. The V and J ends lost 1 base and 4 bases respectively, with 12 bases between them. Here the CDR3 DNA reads TGTGCCTGGAGTGATATAATGTCCCCAGATACGCAGTATTTT. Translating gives CAWSDIMSPDTQYF.

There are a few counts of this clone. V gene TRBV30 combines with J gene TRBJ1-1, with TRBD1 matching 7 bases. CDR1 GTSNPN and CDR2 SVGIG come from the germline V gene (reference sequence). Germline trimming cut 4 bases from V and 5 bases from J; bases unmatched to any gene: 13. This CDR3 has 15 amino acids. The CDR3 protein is CAWTTGNGIRTEAFF. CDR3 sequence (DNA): TGTGCCTGGACGACAGGGAACGGTATAAGGACTGAAGCTTTCTTT.

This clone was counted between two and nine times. This CDR3 reads CASSWMTGSRDTQYF. The CDR3 DNA sequence: TGCGCCAGCAGCTGGATGACAGGGTCTAGGGATACGCAGTATTTT. The genes are TRBV5-1 and TRBJ2-3; 7 bases map to TRBD1. The length of the CDR3 is 15 residues. V shed 3 bases and J 6 bases; nucleotides not matched to a gene: 10. Looked up from germline, CDR1 is SGHRS and CDR2 is YFSETQ.